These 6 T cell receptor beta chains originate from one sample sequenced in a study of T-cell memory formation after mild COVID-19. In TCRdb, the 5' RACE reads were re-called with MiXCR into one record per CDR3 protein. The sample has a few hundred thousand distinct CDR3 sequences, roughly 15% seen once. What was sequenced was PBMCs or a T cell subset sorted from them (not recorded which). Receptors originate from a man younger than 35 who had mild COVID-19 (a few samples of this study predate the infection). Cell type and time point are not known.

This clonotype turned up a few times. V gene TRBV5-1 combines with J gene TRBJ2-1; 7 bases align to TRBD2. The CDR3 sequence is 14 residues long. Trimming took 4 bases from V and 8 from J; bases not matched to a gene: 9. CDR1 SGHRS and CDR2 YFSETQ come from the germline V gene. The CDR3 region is CASSLTGLSHEQFF. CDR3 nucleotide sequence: TGCGCCAGCAGCCTAACGGGACTATCCCATGAGCAGTTCTTC.

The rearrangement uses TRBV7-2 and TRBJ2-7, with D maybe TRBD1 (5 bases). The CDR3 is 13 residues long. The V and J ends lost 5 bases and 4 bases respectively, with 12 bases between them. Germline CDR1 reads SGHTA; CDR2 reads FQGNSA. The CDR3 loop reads CASSPPGAYEQYV. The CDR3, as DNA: TGTGCCAGCAGCCCTCCTGGGGCATACGAGCAGTACGTC.

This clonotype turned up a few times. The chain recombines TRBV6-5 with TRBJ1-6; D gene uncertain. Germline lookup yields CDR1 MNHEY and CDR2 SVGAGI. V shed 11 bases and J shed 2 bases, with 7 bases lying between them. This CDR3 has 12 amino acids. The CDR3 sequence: CAASAYNSPLHF. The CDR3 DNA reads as TGTGCCGCCTCAGCCTATAATTCACCCCTCCACTTT.

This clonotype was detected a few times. DNA of the CDR3: TGTGCCAGCAGCCTAGCCAAGAACACCGGGGAGCTGTTTTTT. Translating it yields CASSLAKNTGELFF. The chain joins TRBV11-2 to TRBJ2-2, with D perhaps matching TRBD2 (5 bases). Germline V gene data show CDR1 as SGHAT and CDR2 as FQNNGV. This CDR3 is built from 14 residues. V was clipped by 5 bases and J by 1 base, with 8 bases between them.

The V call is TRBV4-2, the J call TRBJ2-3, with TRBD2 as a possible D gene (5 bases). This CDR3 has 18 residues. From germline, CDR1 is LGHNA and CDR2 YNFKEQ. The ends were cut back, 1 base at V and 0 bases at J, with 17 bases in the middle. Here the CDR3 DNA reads TGTGCCAGCAGCCAAGGATTTGCGGGTACCCAGAGCACAGATACGCAGTATTTT. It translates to CASSQGFAGTQSTDTQYF.

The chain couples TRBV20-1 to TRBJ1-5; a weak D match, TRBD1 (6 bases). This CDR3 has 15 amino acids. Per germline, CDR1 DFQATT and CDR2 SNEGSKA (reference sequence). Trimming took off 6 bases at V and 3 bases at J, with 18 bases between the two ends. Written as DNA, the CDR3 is TGCAGTGCCGCCGTCGTACAGGGTAACAATCAGCCCCAGCATTTT. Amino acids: CSAAVVQGNNQPQHF.